The 14 T cell receptor beta chains presented below share a single source sample, sequenced in a study of T-cell memory formation after mild COVID-19. TCRdb called the 5' RACE reads again in MiXCR, with one record for every CDR3 protein. The table shows approximately 210,000 distinct CDR3 sequences, with 27% occurring only once. Sequencing was done on a sample of PBMCs or a T cell subset sorted from them (not recorded which). These receptors came from an adult woman who had mild COVID-19 (a few samples of this study predate the infection). Cell type and time point are not known.

A few counts support this clonotype. The chain joins TRBV18 to TRBJ2-7, with 10 bases matching TRBD1. The CDR3 contains 15 residues. Germline lookup yields CDR1 KGHSH and CDR2 LQKENI. Trimming cost V 0 bases and J 6 bases; bases outside gene matches: 5. In DNA form, the CDR3 reads TGTGCCAGCTCACCACCGGGGGACAGGGGCAGCGAGCAGTACTTC. Residues: CASSPPGDRGSEQYF.

The chain combines TRBV5-6 with TRBJ2-5, with 12 bases fitting TRBD2. The trim removed 1 base at V and 2 bases at J, leaving 6 bases unmatched. The germline CDR1 and CDR2 sequences are SGHDT and YYEEEE. The CDR3 totals 17 residues. The CDR3 bases are TGTGCCAGCAGCTTGCTAGCGGGAGGGCCCGGTCAAGAGACCCAGTACTTC. This gives the protein CASSLLAGGPGQETQYF.

The chain employs TRBV7-9 and TRBJ2-1; 8 bases are shared with TRBD2. This CDR3 region has 15 residues. CDR1 is SEHNR, CDR2 FQNEAQ, per germline (reference sequence). J was trimmed by 2 bases and V by 5 bases; bases with no gene match: 5. This CDR3 reads CASSVLADPYNEQFF. The CDR3 bases are TGTGCCAGCAGCGTACTAGCGGACCCCTACAATGAGCAGTTCTTC. Filled out from reference TRBV7-9 and TRBJ2-1, the complete variable domain reads DTGVSQNPRHKITKRGQNVTFRCDPISEHNRLYWYRQTLGQGPEFLTYFQNEAQLEKSRLLSDRFSAERPKGSFSTLEIQRTEQGDSAMYLCASSVLADPYNEQFFGPGTRLTVL.

This clonotype turned up a few times. This rearrangement joins TRBV6-4 to TRBJ2-3; D gene uncertain. The CDR3 consists of 13 residues. The V and J ends lost 6 bases and 0 bases respectively, with 7 bases between them. Germline-derived CDR1 and CDR2 are MRHNA and SNTAGT. The CDR3, as DNA: TGTGCCAGCAGCGCCGACAGCACAGATACGCAGTATTTT. It encodes CASSADSTDTQYF.

This clonotype was detected only a few times. The V and J genes are TRBV29-1 and TRBJ2-7, with 10 bases fitting TRBD1. CDR3 length equals 12 residues. V lost 7 bases to trimming and J lost 5 bases; unmatched junction nucleotides: 5. The germline CDR1 and CDR2 sequences are SQVTM and ANQGSEA. CDR3: CSADGTGDEQYF. The CDR3 DNA reads as TGCAGCGCTGACGGGACAGGGGACGAGCAGTACTTC.

This clonotype was seen at least ten times. This chain uses TRBV15 with TRBJ1-2; weak D call: TRBD1 (5 bases). The length of the CDR3 is 14 residues. V lost 3 bases to trimming and J lost 7 bases, with 15 bases between them. Germline CDR1 LNHNV, CDR2 YYDKDF (reference sequence). The DNA of the CDR3 is TGTGCCACCAGCAGGGGACGGGCTGGCGGTGGCTACACCTTC. Translation: CATSRGRAGGGYTF. Complete variable domain (other parts from reference TRBV15 and TRBJ1-2): DAMVIQNPRYQVTQFGKPVTLSCSQTLNHNVMYWYQQKSSQAPKLLFHYYDKDFNNEADTPDNFQSRRPNTSFCFLDIRSPGLGDTAMYLCATSRGRAGGGYTFGSGTRLTVV.

The V call is TRBV30, the J call TRBJ2-3; D uncertain. With 2 bases removed from V and 6 bases from J, the gap between germline ends came to 12 bases. Germline-derived CDR1 and CDR2 are GTSNPN and SVGIG (reference sequence). The CDR3 covers 13 residues. CDR3 in amino acids: CAWSFPPRDTQYF. The CDR3 DNA follows: TGTGCCTGGAGTTTTCCACCCCGGGATACGCAGTATTTT.

The rearrangement links TRBV14 to TRBJ2-7; D unclear. Germline values: CDR1 SGHDN, CDR2 FVKESK. The V end lost 2 bases, the J end lost 5 bases, and 10 bases lay between the germline ends. The CDR3 consists of 13 residues. The chain's CDR3 is CASSQFRNHEQYF. For the CDR3, the DNA is TGTGCCAGCAGCCAATTTCGGAATCACGAGCAGTACTTC.

In this sample, this clonotype turned up a few times. The chain employs TRBV6-5 and TRBJ1-6; perhaps TRBD1 as D (5 bases). Germline V gene sequence: CDR1 MNHEY, CDR2 SVGAGI. V lost 6 bases and J lost 14, with 17 bases in between. This CDR3 has 13 amino acids. CDR3 region: CASRSRGRVSLHF. The CDR3 DNA is TGTGCCAGCAGATCTAGGGGCAGGGTCTCCCTCCACTTT.

This clonotype was seen more than once but under ten times. The genes are TRBV7-9 and TRBJ2-7; D is possibly TRBD1 (6 bases). Trimming stripped 5 bases from V and 5 bases from J, with 16 bases between. Germline CDR1 reads SEHNR; CDR2 reads FQNEAQ (reference sequence). This CDR3 region has 14 residues. Written as DNA, the CDR3 is TGTGCCAGCAGCCCCGGGACACCGGCGAACGAGCAGTACTTC. It is translated as CASSPGTPANEQYF.

The J gene is TRBJ2-7, the V gene TRBV5-1, with D uncertain. Trimming removed 2 bases at V and 1 base at J, with 10 bases between. This CDR3 has 14 amino acids. Germline V lookup: CDR1 SGHRS, CDR2 YFSETQ. The CDR3 DNA sequence: TGCGCCAGCAGCTTCCAGGTCGGTTCCTACGAGCAGTACTTC. It specifies CASSFQVGSYEQYF.

The DNA of the CDR3 is TGTGCCAGCAGCCAAACGGACAGACGCAATCAGCCCCAGCATTTT. Its protein is CASSQTDRRNQPQHF. The chain carries TRBV9 and TRBJ1-5, with D possibly being TRBD1 (6 bases). Germline values: CDR1 SGDLS, CDR2 YYNGEE. The V end was cut by 4 bases, the J end by 2 bases, with 13 bases between. The CDR3 is made up of 15 amino acids.

This clonotype has a handful of counts. This sequence joins TRBV9 and TRBJ1-1, with TRBD1 matching 8 bases. The CDR3 runs to 15 residues. Trimming took 3 bases from V and 0 from J; bases not matched to a gene: 4. Looked up from germline, CDR1 is SGDLS and CDR2 is YYNGEE. CDR3 nucleotides: TGTGCCAGCAGCGCGGGGGACAGGCTGAACACTGAAGCTTTCTTT. It encodes CASSAGDRLNTEAFF.

The chain employs TRBV5-5 and TRBJ1-5; no clear D. Trimming took 4 bases from V and 4 from J, leaving 15 bases between them. The length of the CDR3 is 15 residues. Germline V gene lookup returns CDR1 SGHKS and CDR2 YYEKEE (reference sequence). DNA of the CDR3: TGTGCCAGCAGCGTGGGAATACTGATGAATCAGCCCCAGCATTTT. This encodes CASSVGILMNQPQHF.